This TCR beta chain was captured in a study of T cell clones after liver transplantation. Study overall: Post-transplant blood was tracked for graft-donor-reactive T cell clones identified in a pre-transplant mixed lymphocyte reaction. Until 12-24 months post-transplant, subjects got standard immunosuppression and no induction. Tolerance: complete withdrawal held at least one year, liver enzymes staying within twice normal.

Study conclusions and caveats: Low donor cell numbers restricted donor-reactive repertoire measurement in two subjects.

This clone has only a few counts. Antigen: not known. The table came from immunoSEQ multiplex PCR; TCRdb's copy has only in-frame clones and leaves some out. The sample contains 15,000 to 20,000 clones, over 75% of which appear only once. This CDR3 has 18 residues. Germline V gene data show CDR1 as LGHNA and CDR2 as YNFKEQ. The V and J ends lost 0 bases and 6 bases respectively, with 18 bases between them. The chain joins TRBV4-2 to TRBJ1-6; D is perhaps TRBD1 (6 bases). The clonotype originates from a human patient who received a liver transplant. Some T cells here may be from the graft donor. This specimen was CD8+ T cells from blood, taken 48 to 50 months after liver transplant. CDR3 DNA sequence: TGTGCCAGCAGCCAAGATTGGGCGGGGGGCGAAGGTAATTCACCCCTCCACTTT. Protein sequence: CASSQDWAGGEGNSPLHF.